This T cell receptor beta chain was sequenced for a study of blood T cell repertoires in COVID-19. About the research overall: Sites across the United States, Italy and Spain contributed samples from acute and convalescent COVID-19. Sample material is recorded as cDNA or gDNA derived from T cells, B-cell-depleted T cells, or PBMCs.

Under the authors' procedure: Amplification from reference gene primers served as the basis for estimated nucleated cell counts. TCRdb's copy holds only in-frame clones and misses some; the assay was immunoSEQ multiplex PCR. V and J calls and clone size come straight from that table; D and trimming were deduced from the DNA. The table has approximately 140,000 clones, around 88% seen once. V lost 4 bases and J lost 3, with 10 bases in between. Germline CDR1 reads SQVTM; CDR2 reads ANQGSEA. This CDR3 comprises 13 residues. Sequencing was performed on peripheral blood. The chain combines TRBV29-1 with TRBJ1-3; D ambiguous. The sequence was obtained from a man over 45 with active or convalescent COVID-19. The CDR3 DNA sequence: TGCAGCGTTGGGTCAGAGGGTGGAAACACCATATATTTT. Translation gives CSVGSEGGNTIYF.